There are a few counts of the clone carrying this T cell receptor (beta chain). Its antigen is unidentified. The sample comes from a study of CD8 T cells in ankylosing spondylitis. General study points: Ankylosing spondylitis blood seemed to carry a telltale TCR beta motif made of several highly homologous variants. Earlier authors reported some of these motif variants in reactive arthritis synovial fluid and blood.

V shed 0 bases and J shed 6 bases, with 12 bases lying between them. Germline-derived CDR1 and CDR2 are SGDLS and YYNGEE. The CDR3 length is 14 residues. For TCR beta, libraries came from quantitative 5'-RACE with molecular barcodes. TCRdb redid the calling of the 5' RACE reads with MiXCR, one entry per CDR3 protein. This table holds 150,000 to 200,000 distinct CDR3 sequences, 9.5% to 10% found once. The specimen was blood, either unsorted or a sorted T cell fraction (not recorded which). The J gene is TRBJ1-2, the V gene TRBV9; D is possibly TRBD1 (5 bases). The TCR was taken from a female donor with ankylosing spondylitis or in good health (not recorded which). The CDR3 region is CASSVGARVDGYTF. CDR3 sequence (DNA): TGTGCCAGCAGCGTAGGAGCCAGGGTAGATGGCTACACCTTC. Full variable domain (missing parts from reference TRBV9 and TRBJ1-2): DSGVTQTPKHLITATGQRVTLRCSPRSGDLSVYWYQQSLDQGLQFLIQYYNGEERAKGNILERFSAQQFPDLHSELNLSSLELGDSALYFCASSVGARVDGYTFGSGTRLTVV.